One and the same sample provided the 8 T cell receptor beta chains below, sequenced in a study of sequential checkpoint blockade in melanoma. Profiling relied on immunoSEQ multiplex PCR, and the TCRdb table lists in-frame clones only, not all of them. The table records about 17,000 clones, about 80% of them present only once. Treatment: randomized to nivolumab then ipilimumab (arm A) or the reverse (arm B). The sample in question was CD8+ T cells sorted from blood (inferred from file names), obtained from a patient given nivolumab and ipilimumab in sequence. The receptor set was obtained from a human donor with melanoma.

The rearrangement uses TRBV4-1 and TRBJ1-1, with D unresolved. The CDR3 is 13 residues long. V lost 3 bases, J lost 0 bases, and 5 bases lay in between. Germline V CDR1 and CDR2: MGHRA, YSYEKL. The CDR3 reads CASSHRLNTEAFF. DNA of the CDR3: TGCGCCAGCAGCCACCGTCTGAACACTGAAGCTTTCTTT.

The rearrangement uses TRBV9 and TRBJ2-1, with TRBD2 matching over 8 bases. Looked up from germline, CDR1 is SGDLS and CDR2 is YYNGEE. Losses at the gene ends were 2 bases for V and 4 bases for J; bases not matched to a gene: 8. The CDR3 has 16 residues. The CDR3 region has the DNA TGTGCCAGCAGCGTCACAGGACTAGCAGATTACAATGAGCAGTTCTTC. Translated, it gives CASSVTGLADYNEQFF.

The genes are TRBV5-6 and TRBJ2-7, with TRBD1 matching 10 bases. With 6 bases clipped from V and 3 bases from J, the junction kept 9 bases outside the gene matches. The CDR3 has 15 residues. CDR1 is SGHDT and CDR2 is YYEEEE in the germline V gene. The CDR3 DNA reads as TGTGCCAGCATCCTTCCGGGACAGGGGCGCTACGAGCAGTACTTC. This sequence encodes CASILPGQGRYEQYF.

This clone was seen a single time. This chain's CDR3 is CASSPGQGYEQYF. DNA for the CDR3: TGTGCCAGCAGTCCGGGACAGGGCTACGAGCAGTACTTC. The V gene is TRBV27, the J gene TRBJ2-7; 9 bases agree with TRBD1. Per the germline V gene, CDR1 is MNHEY and CDR2 is SMNVEV (reference sequence). V gave up 5 bases and J gave up 3 bases; unmatched junction bases: 2. The CDR3 spans 13 residues.

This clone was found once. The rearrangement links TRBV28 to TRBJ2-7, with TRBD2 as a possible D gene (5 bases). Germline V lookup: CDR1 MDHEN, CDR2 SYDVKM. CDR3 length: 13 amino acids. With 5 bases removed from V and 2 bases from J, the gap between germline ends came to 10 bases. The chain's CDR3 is CASSNTSPYEQYF. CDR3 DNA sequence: TGTGCCAGCAGTAATACTAGTCCCTACGAGCAGTACTTC.

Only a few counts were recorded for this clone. CDR3 nucleotide sequence: TGTGCCAGCAGTTCCTGGGACACTCAGAATTCACCCCTCCACTTT. Residues: CASSSWDTQNSPLHF. This chain joins TRBV25-1 and TRBJ1-6, with D maybe TRBD1 (6 bases). V was clipped by 5 bases and J by 7 bases, with 15 bases between them. Germline V gene lookup returns CDR1 MGHDK and CDR2 SYGVNS. CDR3 length: 15 residues.

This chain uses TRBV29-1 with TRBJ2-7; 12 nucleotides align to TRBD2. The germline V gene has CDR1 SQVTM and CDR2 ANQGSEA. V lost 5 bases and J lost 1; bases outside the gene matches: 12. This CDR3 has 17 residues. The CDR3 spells CSVSIPLTSGSSYEQYF. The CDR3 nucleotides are TGCAGCGTTTCAATCCCCCTGACTAGCGGGAGTTCCTACGAGCAGTACTTC.

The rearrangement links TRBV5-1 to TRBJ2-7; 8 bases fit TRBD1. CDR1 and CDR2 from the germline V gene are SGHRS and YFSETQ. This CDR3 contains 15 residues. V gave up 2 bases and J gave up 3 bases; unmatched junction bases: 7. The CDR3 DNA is TGCGCCAGCAGCTTCGGACAGGGTCACTTCTACGAGCAGTACTTC. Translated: CASSFGQGHFYEQYF.